Presented here are 21 T cell receptor beta chains from one specimen sequenced in a study of beta chain features in type 1 diabetes. The isolated RNA, all of it, was reverse transcribed, so expressed TCRB transcripts were what got sequenced. The repertoire was sequenced with immunoSEQ multiplex PCR; TCRdb's copy has only in-frame clones and lacks some. This table has 350,000 to 450,000 clones, about 15% appearing once. Sample: naive CD4+ T cells from blood. The receptors were sampled from a young man in good health.

This clone has more than one count but fewer than ten. This chain's CDR3 is CASSPDRGRSDTQYF. CDR3 sequence (DNA): TGTGCCAGCAGCCCCGACAGGGGGCGTTCAGATACGCAGTATTTT. V gene TRBV5-4 combines with J gene TRBJ2-3; 10 bases align to TRBD1. Germline values: CDR1 SGHNT, CDR2 YYREEE (reference sequence). With 4 bases clipped from V and 4 bases from J, the junction kept 6 bases outside the gene matches. The CDR3 totals 15 residues.

This chain uses TRBV29-1 with TRBJ1-2; the D is unclear. The CDR3 consists of 16 residues. Deletions cut 7 bases from V and 3 bases from J, with 24 bases between. Germline V gene lookup returns CDR1 SQVTM and CDR2 ANQGSEA. CDR3 in amino acids: CSAQANSPPLDYGYTF. In DNA, the CDR3 is TGCAGCGCCCAGGCGAATAGCCCCCCTCTAGACTATGGCTACACCTTC.

This clone has only a few counts. The rearrangement uses TRBV7-2 and TRBJ2-5; 11 bases are a match to TRBD2. Germline CDR1 reads SGHTA; CDR2 reads FQGNSA. The trim removed 5 bases at V and 5 bases at J, leaving 7 bases unmatched. The CDR3 has 15 residues. The DNA of the CDR3 is TGTGCCAGCAGCCTAACTAGCGGGGGCGGGGAGACCCAGTACTTC. Protein sequence: CASSLTSGGGETQYF.

This clone was recorded a few times. The rearrangement links TRBV25-1 to TRBJ2-3; D is uncertain. Between the trimmed V and J ends, which lost 8 bases and 5 bases, there was a span of 11 bases. The CDR3 spans 12 residues. Germline V gene lookup returns CDR1 MGHDK and CDR2 SYGVNS. The CDR3 coding sequence is TGTGCCAGCCGACCAGGTGGAGATACGCAGTATTTT. It specifies CASRPGGDTQYF. Complete variable domain (other parts from reference TRBV25-1 and TRBJ2-3): EADIYQTPRYLVIGTGKKITLECSQTMGHDKMYWYQQDPGMELHLIHYSYGVNSTEKGDLSSESTVSRIRTEHFPLTLESARPSHTSQYLCASRPGGDTQYFGPGTRLTVL.

This clone was seen a few times. The chain joins TRBV7-2 to TRBJ2-3; TRBD2 matches at 7 bases. V dropped 1 base and J dropped 4; count of bases not matched to a gene: 8. Per the germline V gene, CDR1 is SGHTA and CDR2 is FQGNSA. The CDR3 is made up of 16 amino acids. The CDR3 coding sequence is TGTGCCAGCAGCTTAGGGGTCGGGAGGAGAGCAGATACGCAGTATTTT. Its translation is CASSLGVGRRADTQYF. Variable domain in full (rest from reference TRBV7-2 and TRBJ2-3): GAGVSQSPSNKVTEKGKDVELRCDPISGHTALYWYRQSLGQGLEFLIYFQGNSAPDKSGLPSDRFSAERTGGSVSTLTIQRTQQEDSAVYLCASSLGVGRRADTQYFGPGTRLTVL.

This clone was seen a few times. The rearrangement joins TRBV29-1 to TRBJ2-2, with TRBD1 as a possible D gene (5 bases). The CDR3 totals 13 residues. Trimming removed 5 bases from V and 4 bases from J, with 11 bases in between. Germline lookup yields CDR1 SQVTM and CDR2 ANQGSEA. The CDR3 DNA sequence: TGCAGCGTTCGCCAGGGTTCCACCGGGGAGCTGTTTTTT. Protein product: CSVRQGSTGELFF.

This clone was seen ten or more times. The rearrangement uses TRBV29-1 and TRBJ2-7; the match to TRBD1 covers 7 bases. Germline CDR1 is SQVTM and CDR2 is ANQGSEA. The CDR3 length is 14 residues. J lost 3 bases, V lost 6 bases, and 11 bases had no gene match. This CDR3 reads CSVENRGPNYEQYF. The CDR3 coding sequence is TGCAGCGTGGAAAACAGGGGACCCAACTACGAGCAGTACTTC.

The chain recombines TRBV2 with TRBJ2-7, with D perhaps TRBD2 (5 bases). Trimming took off 4 bases at V and 4 bases at J, with 11 bases between the two ends. The CDR3 is 13 amino acids. The germline V gene encodes CDR1 SNHLY and CDR2 FYNNEI. In nucleotides, the CDR3 is TGTGCCAGCAGTGTCGACTATTCTTACGAGCAGTACTTC. This translates into CASSVDYSYEQYF.

The genes are TRBV5-6 and TRBJ2-2; tentative D call: TRBD1 (5 bases). V was trimmed by 4 bases and J by 0 bases, leaving 13 bases between them. The CDR3 loop spans 16 amino acids. Looked up from germline, CDR1 is SGHDT and CDR2 is YYEEEE. The CDR3 region is CASSGQGRANTGELFF. In nucleotides, the CDR3 is TGTGCCAGCAGCGGCCAGGGTCGAGCGAACACCGGGGAGCTGTTTTTT.

The chain joins TRBV7-6 to TRBJ2-1, with TRBD2 matching over 12 bases. After removal of 3 bases from V and 3 bases from J, the junction contained 9 bases not matched to a gene. The germline gives CDR1 SGHVS, CDR2 FNYEAQ. There are 18 residues in the CDR3. The CDR3 coding sequence is TGTGCCAGCAGCTTCAGCCGACTAGCGGGAGACCTCTACAATGAGCAGTTCTTC. Protein: CASSFSRLAGDLYNEQFF.

This clone was picked up a small number of times. DNA for the CDR3: TGTGCCAGTTCGACACTAGACTATGGCTACACCTTC. Translation: CASSTLDYGYTF. V is TRBV25-1 and J is TRBJ1-2, with D uncertain. The V gene's germline CDR1 is MGHDK and CDR2 SYGVNS. The CDR3 totals 12 residues. Trimming removed 9 bases from V and 3 bases from J, with 11 bases in between.

This clone was counted a few times. V usage is TRBV5-1 and J usage is TRBJ2-2; 9 bases line up with TRBD2. Germline CDR1 SGHRS, CDR2 YFSETQ. The CDR3 length is 16 residues. J lost 6 bases, V lost 1 base, and 7 bases had no gene match. CDR3 nucleotides: TGCGCCAGCAGCTTGATAGCGGGAGACTTGGCCGGGGAGCTGTTTTTT. Translating gives CASSLIAGDLAGELFF.

The chain links TRBV11-3 to TRBJ2-2; 8 nucleotides agree with TRBD1. From germline, CDR1 is SGHNT and CDR2 YENEEA. The V segment lost 5 bases and the J segment 4 bases; nucleotides outside the gene matches: 3. The CDR3 is 14 amino acids. The CDR3 protein is CASSRTGSTGELFF. CDR3 in DNA: TGTGCCAGCAGCCGGACAGGGAGCACCGGGGAGCTGTTTTTT.

This chain links TRBV6-1 with TRBJ1-5, with TRBD1 identical over 8 bases. V shed 2 bases, J shed 0 bases, and the junction held 6 bases outside the gene matches. Looked up from germline, CDR1 is MNHNS and CDR2 is SASEGT. The CDR3 sequence is 17 residues long. The CDR3 nucleotides read TGTGCCAGCAGTGAATTCGGGACAGGAAGTAGCAATCAGCCCCAGCATTTT. This sequence encodes CASSEFGTGSSNQPQHF.

The chain joins TRBV2 to TRBJ1-5; 8 nucleotides line up with TRBD1. This CDR3 has 13 amino acids. J was trimmed by 3 bases and V by 10 bases; bases with no gene match: 5. Germline CDR1 is SNHLY and CDR2 is FYNNEI. CDR3 residues: CATRTGFNQPQHF. The CDR3 bases are TGTGCCACTCGGACAGGGTTCAATCAGCCCCAGCATTTT. The variable domain in full, completed from reference TRBV2 and TRBJ1-5, reads EPEVTQTPSHQVTQMGQEVILRCVPISNHLYFYWYRQILGQKVEFLVSFYNNEISEKSEIFDDQFSVERPDGSNFTLKIRSTKLEDSAMYFCATRTGFNQPQHFGDGTRLSIL.

The chain couples TRBV14 to TRBJ2-3, with 8 bases fitting TRBD2. Germline V gene lookup returns CDR1 SGHDN and CDR2 FVKESK. The CDR3 totals 16 residues. The trim removed 4 bases at V and 3 bases at J, leaving 9 bases unmatched. CDR3 amino acids: CASSRVSGKGTDTQYF. The DNA for the CDR3 is TGTGCCAGCAGCCGAGTTAGCGGGAAAGGTACAGATACGCAGTATTTT.

The chain employs TRBV2 and TRBJ2-5; D unresolved. Germline CDR1 SNHLY, CDR2 FYNNEI. This CDR3 is 10 amino acids long. Deletions cut 7 bases from V and 6 bases from J, with 6 bases between. The CDR3 region has the DNA TGTGCCAGCACCCGCCAGACCCAGTACTTC. Residues: CASTRQTQYF.

A few counts support this clone. This chain links TRBV5-1 with TRBJ2-1, with 7 bases lining up with TRBD1. Trimming removed 0 bases from V and 12 bases from J; junction bases left unmatched: 3. CDR3 length: 12 residues. Germline V gene lookup returns CDR1 SGHRS and CDR2 YFSETQ. CDR3 loop: CASSLEDRLQFF. In DNA, the CDR3 is TGCGCCAGCAGCTTGGAGGACAGGCTGCAGTTCTTC.

Only a few counts were recorded for this clone. The chain couples TRBV5-1 to TRBJ2-7; tentative D call: TRBD1 (6 bases). Per germline, CDR1 SGHRS and CDR2 YFSETQ. V lost 2 bases and J lost 4, with 10 bases in between. There are 13 residues in the CDR3. CDR3 loop: CASSFTQGYEQYF. The CDR3 DNA reads TGCGCCAGCAGCTTTACGCAGGGGTACGAGCAGTACTTC. The full variable domain, its missing parts supplied by reference TRBV5-1 and TRBJ2-7, is KAGVTQTPRYLIKTRGQQVTLSCSPISGHRSVSWYQQTPGQGLQFLFEYFSETQRNKGNFPGRFSGRQFSNSRSEMNVSTLELGDSALYLCASSFTQGYEQYFGPGTRLTVT.

The chain is built from TRBV12-5 and TRBJ1-1; possibly TRBD1 for D (6 bases). With 6 bases removed from V and 4 bases from J, the gap between germline ends came to 15 bases. The germline gives CDR1 LGHNT, CDR2 FRNRAP. The CDR3 covers 14 residues. The CDR3: CASGPGGQFTEAFF. In nucleotides, the CDR3 is TGTGCTAGTGGCCCGGGGGGGCAGTTCACTGAAGCTTTCTTT. The variable domain in full, completed from reference TRBV12-5 and TRBJ1-1, reads DARVTQTPRHKVTEMGQEVTMRCQPILGHNTVFWYRQTMMQGLELLAYFRNRAPLDDSGMPKDRFSAEMPDATLATLKIQPSEPRDSAVYFCASGPGGQFTEAFFGQGTRLTVV.

The table lists this clone with a few counts. CDR3 sequence reads: CASSGRGSSSEQYF. DNA of the CDR3: TGTGCCAGCAGTGGGAGAGGATCGAGTTCCGAGCAGTACTTC. The rearrangement links TRBV7-9 to TRBJ2-7, with D perhaps TRBD2 (5 bases). The CDR3 covers 14 residues. V was trimmed by 6 bases and J by 6 bases, leaving 18 bases between them. Germline values: CDR1 SEHNR, CDR2 FQNEAQ (reference sequence). Using reference TRBV7-9 and TRBJ2-7 for the parts outside the CDR3, the full variable domain is DTGVSQNPRHKITKRGQNVTFRCDPISEHNRLYWYRQTLGQGPEFLTYFQNEAQLEKSRLLSDRFSAERPKGSFSTLEIQRTEQGDSAMYLCASSGRGSSSEQYFGPGTRLTVT.